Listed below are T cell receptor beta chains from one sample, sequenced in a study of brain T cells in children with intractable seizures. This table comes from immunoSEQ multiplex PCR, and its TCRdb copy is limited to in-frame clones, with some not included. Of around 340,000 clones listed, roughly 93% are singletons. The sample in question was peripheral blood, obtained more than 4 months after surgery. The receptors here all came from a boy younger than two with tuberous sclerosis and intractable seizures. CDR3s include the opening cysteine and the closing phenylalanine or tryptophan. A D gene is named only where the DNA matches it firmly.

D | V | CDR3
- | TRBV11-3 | CASSLGADPHNEQFF
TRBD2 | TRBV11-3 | CASSYSGLAGGGYNEQFF
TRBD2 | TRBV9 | CASSHGAGENNEQFF
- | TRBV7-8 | CASRTGTDYPEAFF
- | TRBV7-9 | CASSSNSPGQPQHF
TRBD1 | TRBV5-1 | CASSLRGGPYNEQFF
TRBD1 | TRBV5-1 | CASSPPATGVDNEQFF
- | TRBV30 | CARSGNTEAFF
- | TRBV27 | CASSPSRSRDTQYF
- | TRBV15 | CATSRDGQGWSIEQFF
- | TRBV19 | CASSIVRASNQPQHF
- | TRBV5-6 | CASSKIPAAAFRETQYF
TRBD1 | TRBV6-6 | CASSPRDRRASGMNTEAFF
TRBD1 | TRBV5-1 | CASSRQGLGGETQYF
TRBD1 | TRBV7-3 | CASSLNRGANTGELFF
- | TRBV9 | CASSVEEGAVDTQYF
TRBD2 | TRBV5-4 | CASSLGMRLAGGPGNEQFF
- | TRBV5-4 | CASRITGTAQTQYF
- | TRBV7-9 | CASSPTSSYEQYF
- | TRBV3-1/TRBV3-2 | CASSQDFAYDNEQFF